This entry features one TCR beta chain sequence. The antigen is not known. Documented treatment: around 19 received Ad26.COV2.S at low or high dose, single or two shots; roughly five received placebo; per-sample allocation not given. Repertoires come from day 63 after the first vaccine or placebo injection. Only in-frame clones appear in the TCRdb table, and some are missing; sequencing was by immunoSEQ multiplex PCR. The sample records some 450,000 clones, 90% being singletons. This sample stems from a study of Ad26.COV2.S vaccination and SARS-CoV-2 variants. Whole-study findings and limits: Responses of spike-specific T cells (both CD8+ and CD4+) reportedly showed substantial breadth after vaccination.

The CDR3 contains 17 residues. Trimming cost V 3 bases and J 0 bases; bases outside gene matches: 7. Germline V gene sequence: CDR1 LNHDA, CDR2 SQIVND (reference sequence). The sequence derives from a person between 18 and 65 years old who received the Ad26.COV2.S COVID-19 vaccine or a placebo. The rearrangement joins TRBV19 to TRBJ1-5; 8 nucleotides align to TRBD1. Sequencing was performed on peripheral blood, taken in a trial of Ad26.COV2.S vaccine versus placebo. As DNA, the CDR3 is TGTGCCAGTAGTATTGGTACAGGGGGAAATAGCAATCAGCCCCAGCATTTT. It is translated as CASSIGTGGNSNQPQHF.